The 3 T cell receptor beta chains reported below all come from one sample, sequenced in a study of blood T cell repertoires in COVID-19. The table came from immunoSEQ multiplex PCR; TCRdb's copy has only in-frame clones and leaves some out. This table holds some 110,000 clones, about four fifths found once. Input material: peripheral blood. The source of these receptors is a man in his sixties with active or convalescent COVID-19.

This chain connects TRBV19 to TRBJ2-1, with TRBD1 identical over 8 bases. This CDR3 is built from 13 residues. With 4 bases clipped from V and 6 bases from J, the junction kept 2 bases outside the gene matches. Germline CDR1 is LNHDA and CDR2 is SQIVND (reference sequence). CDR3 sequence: CASSKGQVNEQFF. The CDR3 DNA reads TGTGCCAGTAGTAAGGGACAGGTCAATGAGCAGTTCTTC.

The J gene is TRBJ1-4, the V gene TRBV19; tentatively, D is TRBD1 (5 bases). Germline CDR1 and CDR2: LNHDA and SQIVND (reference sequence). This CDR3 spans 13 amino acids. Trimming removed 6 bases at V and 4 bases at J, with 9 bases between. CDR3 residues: CASRERGNEKLFF. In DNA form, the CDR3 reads TGTGCCAGTAGAGAAAGGGGTAATGAAAAACTGTTTTTT.

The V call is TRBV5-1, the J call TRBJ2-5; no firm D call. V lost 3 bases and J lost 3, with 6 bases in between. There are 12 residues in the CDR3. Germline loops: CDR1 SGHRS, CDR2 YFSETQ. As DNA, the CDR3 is TGCGCCAGCAGCTCCAACAAAGAGACCCAGTACTTC. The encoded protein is CASSSNKETQYF.